Below, one TCR beta chain is given with its context. Clones were read by immunoSEQ multiplex PCR, and TCRdb kept only the in-frame ones, dropping some. The repertoire includes a few hundred thousand clones, approximately 91% of them detected once, and about 0.9% sits in the top ten. The data originate from a study of blood T cell repertoires in COVID-19. Trimming took 0 bases from V and 0 from J, leaving 15 bases between them. Looked up from germline, CDR1 is SGHTS and CDR2 is YDEGEE. The CDR3 is 17 residues long. All exposed participants met a person with COVID-19 within 2 weeks before entering the study.

The V call is TRBV5-8, the J call TRBJ1-1; D possibly corresponds to TRBD1 (6 bases). This receptor was taken from a woman aged 35 to 49 who had been exposed to COVID-19. Sequencing was carried out using PBMCs or T cells enriched from blood (not recorded which). CDR3 amino acids: CASSLGFRGGMNTEAFF. DNA for the CDR3: TGTGCCAGCAGCTTGGGATTCAGGGGAGGGATGAACACTGAAGCTTTCTTT.